This T cell receptor (beta chain) was retrieved from a study of cytomegalovirus exposure and HLA in healthy donors. Trimming removed 10 bases from V and 3 bases from J; junction bases left unmatched: 11. Germline V gene lookup returns CDR1 SNHLY and CDR2 FYNNEI. The CDR3 extends over 14 amino acids. A remark on this clone: Its antigen is not identified.

Primers for the PCR totalled 60 Vbeta and 13 Jbeta. The table came from immunoSEQ multiplex PCR; TCRdb's copy has only in-frame clones and leaves some out. The sample holds under 200,000 clones, 65% to 85% seen once. Study-wide results and limits: TCR beta sequences reportedly predicted most subjects' HLA-A and HLA-B alleles accurately.

This clonotype was sampled from a male donor in good health and CMV-seropositive. This chain connects TRBV2 to TRBJ1-2; 7 bases align to TRBD1. Material for sequencing was PBMCs. The CDR3: CATDPGQADYGYTF. CDR3 DNA sequence: TGTGCCACCGACCCCGGACAGGCGGACTATGGCTACACCTTC.